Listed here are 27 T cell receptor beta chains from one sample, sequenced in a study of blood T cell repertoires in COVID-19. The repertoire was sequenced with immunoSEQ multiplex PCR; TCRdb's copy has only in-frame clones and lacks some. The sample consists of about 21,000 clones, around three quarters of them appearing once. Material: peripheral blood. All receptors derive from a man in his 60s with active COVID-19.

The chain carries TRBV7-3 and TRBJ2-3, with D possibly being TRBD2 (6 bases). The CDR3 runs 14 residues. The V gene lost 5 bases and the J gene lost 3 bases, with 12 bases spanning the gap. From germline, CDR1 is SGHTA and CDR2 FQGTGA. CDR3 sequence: CASSLRGLTDTQYF. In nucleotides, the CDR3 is TGTGCCAGCAGCCTCCGGGGACTGACAGATACGCAGTATTTT. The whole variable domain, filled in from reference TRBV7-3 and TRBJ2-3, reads GAGVSQTPSNKVTEKGKYVELRCDPISGHTALYWYRQSLGQGPEFLIYFQGTGAADDSGLPNDRFFAVRPEGSVSTLKIQRTERGDSAVYLCASSLRGLTDTQYFGPGTRLTVL.

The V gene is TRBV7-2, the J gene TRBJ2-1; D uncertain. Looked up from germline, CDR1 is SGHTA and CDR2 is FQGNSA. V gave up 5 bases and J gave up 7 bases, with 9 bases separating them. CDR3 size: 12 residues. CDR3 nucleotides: TGTGCCAGCAGCGGGCGCACAAATGAGCAGTTCTTC. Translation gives CASSGRTNEQFF.

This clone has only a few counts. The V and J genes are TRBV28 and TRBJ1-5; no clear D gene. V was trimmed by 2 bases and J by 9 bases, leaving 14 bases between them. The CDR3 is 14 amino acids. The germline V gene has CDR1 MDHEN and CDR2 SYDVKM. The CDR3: CASSLEGSSGPQHF. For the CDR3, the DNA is TGTGCCAGCAGTTTAGAGGGTAGCTCTGGGCCCCAGCATTTT.

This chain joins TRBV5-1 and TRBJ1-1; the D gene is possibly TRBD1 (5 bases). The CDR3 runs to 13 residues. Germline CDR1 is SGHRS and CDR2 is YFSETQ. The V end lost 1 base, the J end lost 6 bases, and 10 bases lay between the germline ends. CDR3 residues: CASSLSGFSEAFF. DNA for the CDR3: TGCGCCAGCAGCTTGTCAGGGTTCTCTGAAGCTTTCTTT.

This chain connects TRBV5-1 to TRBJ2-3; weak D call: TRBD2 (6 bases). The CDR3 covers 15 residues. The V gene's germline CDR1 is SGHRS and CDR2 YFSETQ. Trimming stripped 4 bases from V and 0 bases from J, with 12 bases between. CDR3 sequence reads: CASSLGGVSTDTQYF. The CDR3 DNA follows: TGCGCCAGCAGCCTCGGCGGGGTTAGCACAGATACGCAGTATTTT.

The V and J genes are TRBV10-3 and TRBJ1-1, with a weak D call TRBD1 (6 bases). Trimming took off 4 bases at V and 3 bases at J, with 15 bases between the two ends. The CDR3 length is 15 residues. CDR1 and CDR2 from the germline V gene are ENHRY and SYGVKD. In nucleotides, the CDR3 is TGTGCCATCAGTGCGGGGAGAGGGGGTGACACTGAAGCTTTCTTT. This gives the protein CAISAGRGGDTEAFF.

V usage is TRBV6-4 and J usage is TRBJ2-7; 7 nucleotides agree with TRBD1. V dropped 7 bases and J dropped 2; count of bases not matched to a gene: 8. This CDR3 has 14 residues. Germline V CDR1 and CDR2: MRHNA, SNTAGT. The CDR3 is CASKVTGTAYEQYF. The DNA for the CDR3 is TGTGCCAGCAAGGTGACCGGGACAGCCTACGAGCAGTACTTC.

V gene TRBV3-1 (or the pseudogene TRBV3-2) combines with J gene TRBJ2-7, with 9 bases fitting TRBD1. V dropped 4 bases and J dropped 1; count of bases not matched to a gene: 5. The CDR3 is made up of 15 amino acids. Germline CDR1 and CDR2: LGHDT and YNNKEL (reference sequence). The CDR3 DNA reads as TGTGCCAGCAGCCTCCTGACAGGGGGATCCTACGAGCAGTACTTC. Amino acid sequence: CASSLLTGGSYEQYF.

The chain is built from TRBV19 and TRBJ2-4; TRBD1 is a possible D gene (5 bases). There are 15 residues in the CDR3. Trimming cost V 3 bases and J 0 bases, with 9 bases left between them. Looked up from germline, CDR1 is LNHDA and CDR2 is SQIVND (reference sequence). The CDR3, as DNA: TGTGCCAGTAGTATGACAGCTATAGCCAAAAACATTCAGTACTTC. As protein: CASSMTAIAKNIQYF.

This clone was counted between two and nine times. The CDR3 nucleotides read TGTGCCAGCAGCCTATCTGGTGGCGGGACTGAAGCTTTCTTT. The encoded protein is CASSLSGGGTEAFF. V usage is TRBV3-1 (or the pseudogene TRBV3-2) and J usage is TRBJ1-1; D uncertain. This CDR3 spans 14 amino acids. V lost 4 bases, J lost 5 bases, and 14 bases lay in between. CDR1 is LGHDT and CDR2 is YNNKEL in the germline V gene (reference sequence).

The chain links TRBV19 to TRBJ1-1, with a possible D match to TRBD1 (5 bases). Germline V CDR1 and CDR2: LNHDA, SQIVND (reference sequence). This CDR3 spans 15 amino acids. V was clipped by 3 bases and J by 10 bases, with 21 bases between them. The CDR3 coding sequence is TGTGCCAGTAGTATCAGGGAGGGAGACCCACGGGGAGCTTTCTTT. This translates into CASSIREGDPRGAFF. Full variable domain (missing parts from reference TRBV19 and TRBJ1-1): DGGITQSPKYLFRKEGQNVTLSCEQNLNHDAMYWYRQDPGQGLRLIYYSQIVNDFQKGDIAEGYSVSREKKESFPLTVTSAQKNPTAFYLCASSIREGDPRGAFFGQGTRLTVV.

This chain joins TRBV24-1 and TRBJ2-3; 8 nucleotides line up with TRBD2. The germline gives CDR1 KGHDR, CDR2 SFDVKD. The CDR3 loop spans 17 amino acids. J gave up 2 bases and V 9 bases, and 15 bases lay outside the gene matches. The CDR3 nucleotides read TGTGCCACCCGTCGACAGATTATAGCGGGGATCACAGATACGCAGTATTTT. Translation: CATRRQIIAGITDTQYF.

CDR3 in DNA: TGCGCCAGCAGCTTGGAACCAGGGGGCGCTCCTAATTCACCCCTCCACTTT. It codes for CASSLEPGGAPNSPLHF. The chain uses TRBV5-1 and TRBJ1-6; 8 bases fit TRBD1. Per germline, CDR1 SGHRS and CDR2 YFSETQ. CDR3 length: 17 residues. Trimming cost V 0 bases and J 6 bases; bases outside gene matches: 8.

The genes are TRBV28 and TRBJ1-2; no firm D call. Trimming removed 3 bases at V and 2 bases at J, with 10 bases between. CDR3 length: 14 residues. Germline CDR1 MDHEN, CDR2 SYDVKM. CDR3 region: CASSLGAGNYGYTF. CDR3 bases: TGTGCCAGCAGTTTGGGTGCAGGAAACTATGGCTACACCTTC.

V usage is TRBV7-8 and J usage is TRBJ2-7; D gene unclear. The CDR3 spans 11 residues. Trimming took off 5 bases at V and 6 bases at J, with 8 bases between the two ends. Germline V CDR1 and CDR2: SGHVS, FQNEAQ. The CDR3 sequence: CASSAVLEQYF. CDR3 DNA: TGTGCCAGCAGCGCGGTTCTCGAGCAGTACTTC.

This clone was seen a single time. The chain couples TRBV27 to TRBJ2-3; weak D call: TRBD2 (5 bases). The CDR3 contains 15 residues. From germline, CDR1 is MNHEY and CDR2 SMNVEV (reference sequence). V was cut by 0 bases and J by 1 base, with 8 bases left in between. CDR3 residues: CASSLSRAGTDTQYF. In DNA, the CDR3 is TGTGCCAGCAGTTTATCGAGGGCGGGCACAGATACGCAGTATTTT.

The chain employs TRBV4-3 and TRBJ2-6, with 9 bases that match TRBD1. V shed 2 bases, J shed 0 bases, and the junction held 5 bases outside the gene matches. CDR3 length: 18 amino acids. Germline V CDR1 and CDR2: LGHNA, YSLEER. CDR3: CASSQHTGGLSGANVLTF. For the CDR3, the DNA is TGCGCCAGCAGCCAACATACAGGGGGCCTCTCTGGGGCCAACGTCCTGACTTTC.

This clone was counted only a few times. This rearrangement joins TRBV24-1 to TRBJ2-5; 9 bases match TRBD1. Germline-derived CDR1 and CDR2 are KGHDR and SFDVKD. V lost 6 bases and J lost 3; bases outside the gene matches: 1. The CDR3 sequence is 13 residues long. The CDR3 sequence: CATSRTGEETQYF. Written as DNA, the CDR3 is TGTGCCACCAGTAGGACAGGGGAAGAGACCCAGTACTTC.

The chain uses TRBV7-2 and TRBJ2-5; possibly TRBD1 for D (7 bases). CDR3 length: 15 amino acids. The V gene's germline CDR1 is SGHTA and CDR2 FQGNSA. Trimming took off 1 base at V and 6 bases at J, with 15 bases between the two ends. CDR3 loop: CASSLGTGAGKTQYF. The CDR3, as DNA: TGTGCCAGCAGCTTAGGAACAGGGGCGGGGAAGACCCAGTACTTC. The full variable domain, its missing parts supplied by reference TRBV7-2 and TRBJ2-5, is GAGVSQSPSNKVTEKGKDVELRCDPISGHTALYWYRQSLGQGLEFLIYFQGNSAPDKSGLPSDRFSAERTGGSVSTLTIQRTQQEDSAVYLCASSLGTGAGKTQYFGPGTRLLVL.

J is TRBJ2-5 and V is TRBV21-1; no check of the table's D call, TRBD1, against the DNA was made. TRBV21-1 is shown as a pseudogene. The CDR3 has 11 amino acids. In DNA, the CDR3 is TGTGCCAGCGCAAGGGGAGAGACCCAGTACTTC. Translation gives CASARGETQYF.

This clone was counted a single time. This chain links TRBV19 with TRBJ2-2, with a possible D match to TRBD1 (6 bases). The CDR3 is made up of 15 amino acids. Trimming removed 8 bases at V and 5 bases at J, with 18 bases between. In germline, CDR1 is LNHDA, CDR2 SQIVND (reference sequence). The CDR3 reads CASGKSGALTGELFF. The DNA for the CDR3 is TGTGCCAGTGGGAAGTCAGGGGCCTTAACCGGGGAGCTGTTTTTT.

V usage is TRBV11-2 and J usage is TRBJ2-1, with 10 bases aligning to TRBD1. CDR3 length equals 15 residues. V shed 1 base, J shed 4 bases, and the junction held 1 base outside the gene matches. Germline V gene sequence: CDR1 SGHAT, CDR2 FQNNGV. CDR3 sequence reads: CASSLGTGGYNEQFF. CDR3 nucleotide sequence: TGTGCCAGCAGCTTAGGGACAGGGGGGTACAATGAGCAGTTCTTC.

In nucleotides, the CDR3 is TGCGCCAGCAGCTTGGGTCTTGGACAGGGAAACTATGGCTACACCTTC. It is translated as CASSLGLGQGNYGYTF. This sequence joins TRBV5-1 and TRBJ1-2; 8 bases match TRBD1. This CDR3 is built from 16 residues. Unmatched junction bases numbered 6, after V lost 0 bases and J lost 2 bases. From germline, CDR1 is SGHRS and CDR2 YFSETQ.

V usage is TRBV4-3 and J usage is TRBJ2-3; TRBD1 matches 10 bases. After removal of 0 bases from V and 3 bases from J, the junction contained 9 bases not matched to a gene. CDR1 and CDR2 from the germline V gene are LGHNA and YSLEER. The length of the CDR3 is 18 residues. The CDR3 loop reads CASSQDLSTGGFTDTQYF. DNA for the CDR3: TGCGCCAGCAGCCAAGATCTCTCGACAGGGGGCTTTACAGATACGCAGTATTTT.

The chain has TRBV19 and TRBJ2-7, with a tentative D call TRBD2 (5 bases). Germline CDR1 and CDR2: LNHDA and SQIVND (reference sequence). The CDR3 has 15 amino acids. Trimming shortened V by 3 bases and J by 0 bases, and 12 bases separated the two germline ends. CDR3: CASSIGLQSSYEQYF. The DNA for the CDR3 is TGTGCCAGTAGTATTGGACTCCAGAGCTCCTACGAGCAGTACTTC. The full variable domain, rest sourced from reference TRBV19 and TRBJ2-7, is DGGITQSPKYLFRKEGQNVTLSCEQNLNHDAMYWYRQDPGQGLRLIYYSQIVNDFQKGDIAEGYSVSREKKESFPLTVTSAQKNPTAFYLCASSIGLQSSYEQYFGPGTRLTVT.

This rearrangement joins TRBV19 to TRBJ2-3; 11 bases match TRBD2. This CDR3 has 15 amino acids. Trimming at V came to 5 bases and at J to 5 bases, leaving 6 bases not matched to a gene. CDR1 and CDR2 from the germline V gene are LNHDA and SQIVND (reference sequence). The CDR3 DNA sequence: TGTGCCAGTAGTCCTTCCGGGACTAGCGGAGATACGCAGTATTTT. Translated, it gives CASSPSGTSGDTQYF.

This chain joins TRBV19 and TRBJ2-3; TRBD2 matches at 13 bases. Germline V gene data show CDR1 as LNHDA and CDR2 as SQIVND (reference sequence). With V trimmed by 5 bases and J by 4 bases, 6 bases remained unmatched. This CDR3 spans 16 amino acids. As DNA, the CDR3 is TGTGCCAGTAGTGAGACTAGCGGGAGGCGCGCAGATACGCAGTATTTT. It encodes CASSETSGRRADTQYF. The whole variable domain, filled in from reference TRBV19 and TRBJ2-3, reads DGGITQSPKYLFRKEGQNVTLSCEQNLNHDAMYWYRQDPGQGLRLIYYSQIVNDFQKGDIAEGYSVSREKKESFPLTVTSAQKNPTAFYLCASSETSGRRADTQYFGPGTRLTVL.